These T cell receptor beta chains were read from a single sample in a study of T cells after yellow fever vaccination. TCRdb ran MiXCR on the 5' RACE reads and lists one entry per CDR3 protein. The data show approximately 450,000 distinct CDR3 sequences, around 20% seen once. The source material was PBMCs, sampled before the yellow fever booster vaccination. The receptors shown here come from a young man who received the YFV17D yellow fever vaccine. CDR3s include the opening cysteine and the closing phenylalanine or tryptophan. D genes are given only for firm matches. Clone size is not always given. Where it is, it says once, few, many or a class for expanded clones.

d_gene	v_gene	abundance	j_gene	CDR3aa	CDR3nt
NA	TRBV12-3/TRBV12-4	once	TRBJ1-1	CASRPGGYTEAFF	TGTGCCAGCAGACCGGGGGGGTACACTGAAGCTTTCTTT
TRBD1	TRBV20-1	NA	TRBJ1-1	CSAWTGGTEAFF	TGCAGTGCTTGGACAGGGGGCACTGAAGCTTTCTTT
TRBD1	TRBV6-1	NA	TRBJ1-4	CASSAGTGQIVSF	TGTGCCAGCAGTGCAGGGACAGGCCAGATTGTGAGTTTT
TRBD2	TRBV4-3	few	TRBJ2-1	CASSQEITSGSYNEQFF	TGCGCCAGCAGCCAAGAAATCACTAGCGGCTCCTACAATGAGCAGTTCTTC
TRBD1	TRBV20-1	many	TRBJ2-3	CSASRDRGTDTQYF	TGCAGTGCTAGCCGGGACAGGGGAACAGATACGCAGTATTTT
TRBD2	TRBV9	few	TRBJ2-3	CASSAGLAGPEVGTDTQYF	TGTGCCAGCAGCGCGGGACTAGCGGGGCCCGAGGTCGGCACAGATACGCAGTATTTT
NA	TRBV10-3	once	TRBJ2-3	CATQRGGTTDTQYF	TGTGCCACCCAGCGGGGAGGGACAACAGATACGCAGTATTTT
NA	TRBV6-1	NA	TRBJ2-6	CASKLTGANVLTF	TGTGCCAGCAAATTGACAGGGGCCAACGTCCTGACTTTC
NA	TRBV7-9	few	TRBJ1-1	CASIKAGPEAFF	TGTGCCAGCATCAAAGCGGGGCCTGAAGCTTTCTTT
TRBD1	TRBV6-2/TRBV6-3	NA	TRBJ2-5	CASSDVRDRGLQETQYF	TGTGCCAGCAGTGACGTCCGGGACAGGGGGCTACAAGAGACCCAGTACTTC
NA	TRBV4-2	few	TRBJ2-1	CASSHERTGDEQFF	TGTGCCAGCAGCCACGAACGGACGGGAGATGAGCAGTTCTTC
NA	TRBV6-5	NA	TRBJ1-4	CASSYSRQVYEKLFF	TGTGCCAGCAGTTACTCGAGGCAGGTGTATGAAAAACTGTTTTTT
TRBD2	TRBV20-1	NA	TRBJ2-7	CSARGLLAGGPGEQYF	TGCAGTGCTAGAGGATTACTAGCGGGGGGGCCGGGGGAGCAGTACTTC
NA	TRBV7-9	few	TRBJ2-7	CASSSAIPVGTYEQYF	TGTGCCAGCAGCTCCGCTATCCCCGTCGGGACCTACGAGCAGTACTTC
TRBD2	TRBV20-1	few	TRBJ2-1	CRPPWGLAGYNEQFF	TGCAGACCACCTTGGGGACTAGCGGGATACAATGAGCAGTTCTTC
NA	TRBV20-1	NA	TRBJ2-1	CSAQDWSYNEQFF	TGCAGTGCCCAAGACTGGTCCTACAATGAGCAGTTCTTC
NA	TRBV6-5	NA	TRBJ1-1	CASSYSVGPNTEAFF	TGTGCCAGCAGTTACTCAGTCGGCCCCAACACTGAAGCTTTCTTT
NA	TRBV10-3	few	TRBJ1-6	CAISKTGAVNSPLHF	TGTGCCATCAGTAAGACAGGTGCCGTAAATTCACCCCTCCACTTT
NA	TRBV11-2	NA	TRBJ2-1	CASSFAGLDNNEQFF	TGTGCCAGCAGCTTCGCGGGCTTAGACAACAATGAGCAGTTCTTC
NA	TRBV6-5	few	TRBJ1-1	CASSDIRQVGTEAFF	TGTGCCAGCAGTGACATCCGTCAGGTGGGCACTGAAGCTTTCTTT
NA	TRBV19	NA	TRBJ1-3	CASSIDVGNTIYF	TGTGCCAGTAGTATCGACGTTGGAAACACCATATATTTT
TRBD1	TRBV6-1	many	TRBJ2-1	CASSSGTGGYNEQFF	TGTGCCAGCAGCTCCGGGACAGGGGGCTACAATGAGCAGTTCTTC
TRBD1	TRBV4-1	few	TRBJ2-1	CASSQTRDRGLDEQFF	TGCGCCAGCAGCCAGACCCGGGACAGGGGGCTCGATGAGCAGTTCTTC
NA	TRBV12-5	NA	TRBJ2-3	CASGLGYSDTQYF	TGTGCTAGTGGTTTGGGATACTCAGATACGCAGTATTTT
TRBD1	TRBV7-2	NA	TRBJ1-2	CASSLRDRAVYGYTF	TGTGCCAGCAGCCTACGGGACAGGGCGGTCTATGGCTACACCTTC
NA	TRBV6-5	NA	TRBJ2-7	CASRPDGSSYEQYF	TGTGCCAGCCGACCCGACGGGAGCTCCTACGAGCAGTACTTC
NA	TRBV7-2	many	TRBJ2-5	CASSLVDRRVQETQYF	TGTGCCAGCAGCTTAGTTGACAGGCGTGTACAAGAGACCCAGTACTTC
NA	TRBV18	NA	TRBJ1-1	CASSPAASTEAFF	TGTGCCAGCTCACCCGCGGCGAGCACTGAAGCTTTCTTT
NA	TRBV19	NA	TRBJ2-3	CASSKPNRAKKQDTQYF	TGTGCCAGTAGTAAACCGAACCGGGCCAAGAAACAAGATACGCAGTATTTT
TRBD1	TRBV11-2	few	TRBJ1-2	CASSPRTGYYGYTF	TGTGCCAGCAGCCCACGGACAGGGTACTATGGCTACACCTTC
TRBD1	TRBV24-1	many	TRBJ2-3	CATAGQGRTDTQYF	TGTGCCACCGCCGGACAGGGGCGCACAGATACGCAGTATTTT
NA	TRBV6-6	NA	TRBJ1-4	CASSYGRSNEKLFF	TGTGCCAGCAGTTACGGGCGGTCTAATGAAAAACTGTTTTTT
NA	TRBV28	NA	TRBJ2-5	CASSRRRAQYF	TGTGCCAGCAGTCGCCGTCGGGCCCAGTACTTC
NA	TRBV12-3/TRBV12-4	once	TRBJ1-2	CASSLLMVGYGYTF	TGTGCCAGCAGTTTATTGATGGTTGGCTATGGCTACACCTTC
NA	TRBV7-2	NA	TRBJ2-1	CASSFNGDNEQFF	TGTGCCAGCAGCTTTAACGGCGACAATGAGCAGTTCTTC
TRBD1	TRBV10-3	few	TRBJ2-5	CAISWDRVRETQYF	TGTGCCATCAGCTGGGACAGGGTGAGGGAGACCCAGTACTTC
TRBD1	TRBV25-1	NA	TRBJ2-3	CASSDRPGRGLTDTQYF	TGTGCCAGCAGTGATAGGCCGGGCAGGGGGCTTACAGATACGCAGTATTTT
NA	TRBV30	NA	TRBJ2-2	CAWSWSGVAGELFF	TGTGCCTGGAGTTGGTCTGGGGTGGCCGGGGAGCTGTTTTTT
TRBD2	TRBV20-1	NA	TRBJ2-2	CSAPKERVTSGGRNGELFF	TGCAGTGCCCCTAAAGAGCGGGTGACTAGCGGGGGTCGGAACGGGGAGCTGTTTTTT
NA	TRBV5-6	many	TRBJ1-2	CASIARTAWGYGYTF	TGTGCCAGCATCGCGAGGACGGCCTGGGGTTATGGCTACACCTTC
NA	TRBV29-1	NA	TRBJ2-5	CSVVRWGAGSVSQETQYF	TGCAGCGTTGTCCGGTGGGGGGCGGGTTCCGTCTCCCAAGAGACCCAGTACTTC
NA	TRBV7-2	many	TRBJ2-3	CASSRLITDTQYF	TGTGCCAGCAGCCGTCTCATCACAGATACGCAGTATTTT
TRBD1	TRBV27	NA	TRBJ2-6	CASSLLGQFSGANVLTF	TGTGCCAGCAGTTTATTGGGACAGTTCTCTGGGGCCAACGTCCTGACTTTC
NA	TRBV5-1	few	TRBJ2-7	CASSLEVANLYEQYF	TGCGCCAGCAGCTTGGAGGTCGCAAACCTCTACGAGCAGTACTTC
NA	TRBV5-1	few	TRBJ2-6	CASTESSGANVLTF	TGCGCCAGCACCGAATCCTCTGGGGCCAACGTCCTGACTTTC
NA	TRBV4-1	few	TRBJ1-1	CASSQVKLGTEAFF	TGCGCCAGCAGCCAGGTCAAATTGGGCACTGAAGCTTTCTTT
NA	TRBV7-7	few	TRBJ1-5	CASSLEGGARGNQPQHF	TGTGCCAGCAGCTTAGAGGGGGGGGCGCGGGGTAATCAGCCCCAGCATTTT
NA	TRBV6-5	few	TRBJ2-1	CASRPEGAYNEQFF	TGTGCCAGCAGACCGGAGGGGGCGTACAATGAGCAGTTCTTC